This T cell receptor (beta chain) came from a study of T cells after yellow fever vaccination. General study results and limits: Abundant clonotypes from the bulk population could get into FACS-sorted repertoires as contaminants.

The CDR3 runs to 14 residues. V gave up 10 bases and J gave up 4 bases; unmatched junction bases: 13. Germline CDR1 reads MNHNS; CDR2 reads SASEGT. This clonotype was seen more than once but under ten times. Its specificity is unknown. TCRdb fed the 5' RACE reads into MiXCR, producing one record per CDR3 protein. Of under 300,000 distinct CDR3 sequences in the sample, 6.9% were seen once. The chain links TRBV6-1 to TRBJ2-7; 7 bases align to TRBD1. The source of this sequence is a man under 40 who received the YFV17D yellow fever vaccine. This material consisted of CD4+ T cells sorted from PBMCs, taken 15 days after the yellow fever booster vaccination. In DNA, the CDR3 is TGTGCCACCAGACCCTACAGGGGCCCATACGAGCAGTACTTC. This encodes CATRPYRGPYEQYF.